A selection of T cell receptor beta chains follows, all from one sample in a study of cytomegalovirus exposure and HLA in healthy donors. Assay: immunoSEQ multiplex PCR; the TCRdb copy retains only in-frame clones and omits some. This table has roughly 92,000 clones, 81% appearing once. Source material: PBMCs. These receptors were obtained from an older woman in good health and CMV-seropositive. Each CDR3 is given with its conserved first and last residue. The D gene is left open where the match is weak. The size of a clone is reported for some rows only, either as once, few or many, or as a class for expanded clones.

abundance: few
d_gene: -
v_gene: TRBV30
j_gene: TRBJ2-1
CDR3aa: CAWSKGDNSGYNEQFF
CDR3nt: TGTGCCTGGAGTAAAGGGGACAATTCTGGGTACAATGAGCAGTTCTTC

abundance: -
d_gene: -
v_gene: TRBV12-5
j_gene: TRBJ2-5
CDR3aa: CASGLGRDQETQYF
CDR3nt: TGTGCTAGTGGTTTGGGCAGGGACCAAGAGACCCAGTACTTC

abundance: once
d_gene: TRBD1
v_gene: TRBV2
j_gene: TRBJ1-4
CDR3aa: CASGDRGREKLFF
CDR3nt: TGTGCCAGCGGGGACAGGGGGCGAGAAAAACTGTTTTTT

abundance: -
d_gene: TRBD1
v_gene: TRBV4-3
j_gene: TRBJ2-2
CDR3aa: CASSGPDRATGELFF
CDR3nt: TGCGCCAGCAGCGGTCCGGACAGGGCCACCGGGGAGCTGTTTTTT

abundance: -
d_gene: -
v_gene: TRBV11-2
j_gene: TRBJ1-4
CDR3aa: CASSRSLSPPEKLFF
CDR3nt: TGTGCCAGCAGCCGGAGTCTCTCCCCCCCTGAAAAACTGTTTTTT

abundance: -
d_gene: TRBD2
v_gene: TRBV4-2
j_gene: TRBJ2-1
CDR3aa: CASSHRLAGGPNEQFF
CDR3nt: TGTGCCAGCAGCCACAGACTAGCGGGAGGGCCTAATGAGCAGTTCTTC

abundance: few
d_gene: -
v_gene: TRBV4-3
j_gene: TRBJ1-3
CDR3aa: CASSQDGGAAGNTIYF
CDR3nt: TGCGCCAGCAGCCAAGATGGGGGGGCGGCTGGAAACACCATATATTTT

abundance: -
d_gene: TRBD2
v_gene: TRBV7-9
j_gene: TRBJ2-2
CDR3aa: CASSSGLAGKNTGELFF
CDR3nt: TGTGCCAGCAGCTCGGGACTAGCGGGCAAGAACACCGGGGAGCTGTTTTTT

abundance: -
d_gene: -
v_gene: TRBV9
j_gene: TRBJ2-7
CDR3aa: CASSARVSPYEQYF
CDR3nt: TGTGCCAGCAGCGCCAGGGTAAGCCCCTACGAGCAGTACTTC

abundance: -
d_gene: TRBD2
v_gene: TRBV30
j_gene: TRBJ2-1
CDR3aa: CAWSLWTRQNEQFF
CDR3nt: TGTGCCTGGAGTTTATGGACTAGGCAGAATGAGCAGTTCTTC

abundance: few
d_gene: -
v_gene: TRBV6-5
j_gene: TRBJ1-5
CDR3aa: CASSQHSNQPQHF
CDR3nt: TGTGCCAGCAGCCAACATAGCAATCAGCCCCAGCATTTT

abundance: -
d_gene: -
v_gene: TRBV27
j_gene: TRBJ2-1
CDR3aa: CASGSGTGPGEQFF
CDR3nt: TGTGCCAGCGGCTCCGGGACTGGACCGGGGGAGCAGTTCTTC

abundance: -
d_gene: TRBD1
v_gene: TRBV27
j_gene: TRBJ2-7
CDR3aa: CASSSSRDRGSYF
CDR3nt: TGTGCCAGCAGTTCGTCCCGGGACAGGGGTTCGTACTTC

abundance: once
d_gene: -
v_gene: TRBV2
j_gene: TRBJ2-1
CDR3aa: CASSERAEQFF
CDR3nt: TGTGCCAGCAGTGAGCGTGCTGAGCAGTTCTTC

abundance: -
d_gene: TRBD2
v_gene: TRBV27
j_gene: TRBJ2-3
CDR3aa: CASTWTSSGAPNTQYF
CDR3nt: TGTGCCAGCACCTGGACTAGTAGCGGGGCCCCGAATACGCAGTATTTT

abundance: -
d_gene: TRBD1
v_gene: TRBV7-3
j_gene: TRBJ2-7
CDR3aa: CASSPGDRDSYEQYF
CDR3nt: TGTGCCAGCAGCCCCGGGGACAGGGACTCATACGAGCAGTACTTC

abundance: -
d_gene: -
v_gene: TRBV5-6
j_gene: TRBJ2-2
CDR3aa: CASSPLRVNTGELFF
CDR3nt: TGTGCCAGCAGCCCCCTGCGGGTGAACACCGGGGAGCTGTTTTTT

abundance: few
d_gene: -
v_gene: TRBV7-9
j_gene: TRBJ1-4
CDR3aa: CASSGPEKLFF
CDR3nt: TGTGCCAGCAGCGGCCCTGAAAAACTGTTTTTT

abundance: few
d_gene: -
v_gene: TRBV7-8
j_gene: TRBJ2-7
CDR3aa: CASTVRGISYEQYF
CDR3nt: TGTGCCAGCACCGTCCGGGGGATATCCTACGAGCAGTACTTC

abundance: -
d_gene: -
v_gene: TRBV18
j_gene: TRBJ1-1
CDR3aa: CASSREGDTEAFF
CDR3nt: TGTGCCAGCTCACGGGAGGGGGACACTGAAGCTTTCTTT

abundance: -
d_gene: TRBD2
v_gene: TRBV5-6
j_gene: TRBJ2-4
CDR3aa: CASSLGGEGDIQYF
CDR3nt: TGTGCCAGCAGCCTCGGGGGGGAGGGGGACATTCAGTACTTC

abundance: -
d_gene: TRBD1
v_gene: TRBV5-4
j_gene: TRBJ2-5
CDR3aa: CASSRAGQGARGLQETQYF
CDR3nt: TGTGCCAGCAGCCGTGCGGGACAGGGGGCGCGGGGACTACAAGAGACCCAGTACTTC

abundance: -
d_gene: TRBD1
v_gene: TRBV28
j_gene: TRBJ1-1
CDR3aa: CASMAPLGQGNTEAFF
CDR3nt: TGTGCCAGCATGGCACCGCTGGGACAGGGGAACACTGAAGCTTTCTTT

abundance: -
d_gene: TRBD1
v_gene: TRBV18
j_gene: TRBJ2-1
CDR3aa: CASSLIPGQGSGNEQFF
CDR3nt: TGTGCCAGCTCTCTCATACCGGGACAGGGCTCGGGCAATGAGCAGTTCTTC

abundance: -
d_gene: TRBD2
v_gene: TRBV7-3
j_gene: TRBJ2-1
CDR3aa: CASSIAGDNEQFF
CDR3nt: TGTGCCAGCAGCATAGCGGGAGACAATGAGCAGTTCTTC